Listed here is a single T cell receptor beta chain. The record originates from a study of blood T cell repertoires in COVID-19. This CDR3 contains 14 residues. The V gene lost 7 bases and the J gene lost 0 bases, with 11 bases spanning the gap. Germline loops: CDR1 SNHLY, CDR2 FYNNEI. Authors' processing steps: It was from reference gene primer amplification that nucleated cell counts were estimated. The table came from immunoSEQ multiplex PCR; TCRdb's copy has only in-frame clones and leaves some out. For V, J and clone size, that table is used; D and trimming come from the DNA. This sample yields about 200,000 clones, of which 80% to 90% are seen a single time; over 9.5% belongs to the top ten. Donors in Cohort 3 counted as recovered after two negative PCRs, clearance, or symptom resolution.

Sequencing was done on a sample of PBMCs or T cells enriched from blood (not recorded which). The chain is built from TRBV2 and TRBJ2-3, with D perhaps matching TRBD1 (6 bases). The receptor was derived from a man in his forties who had recovered from COVID-19. The chain's CDR3 is CASKGGVSTDTQYF. In DNA, the CDR3 is TGTGCCAGCAAAGGGGGAGTCAGCACAGATACGCAGTATTTT.